This T cell receptor beta chain was recorded in a study of T-cell memory formation after mild COVID-19. General observations from the study: Chiefly within CM and EM were the contracting CD4+ clones; CD8+ ones were within EMRA.

In this sample, this clonotype turned up a few times. Its specificity is unknown. The CDR3 sequence is 19 residues long. Germline lookup yields CDR1 KGHDR and CDR2 SFDVKD. Trimming left V 2 bases short and J 6 bases short, with 24 bases between. 5'RACE, which relied on constant-segment primers, yielded TCR alpha and TCR beta cDNA libraries carrying sample barcodes and UMIs. Each CDR3 protein is one row after TCRdb ran MiXCR on the 5' RACE reads. The repertoire holds some 440,000 distinct CDR3 sequences, with roughly 25% as singletons. The sample consisted of PBMCs or a T cell subset sorted from them (not recorded which). This TCR was sampled from an adult woman who had mild COVID-19 (a few samples of this study predate the infection). Cell type and time point are not known. The chain recombines TRBV24-1 with TRBJ2-2; D not certain. Here the CDR3 reads CATSDSFIPGLAPAGELFF. The CDR3 region has the DNA TGTGCCACCAGTGATTCCTTCATTCCCGGGTTAGCTCCAGCCGGGGAGCTGTTTTTT.